Sequencing of this TCR beta chain was carried out in a study of blood T cells in healthy people across ages. Study information: About one barcoded beta molecule was captured per two T cells (by template switching). Broader study findings: Donor CMV infection status was unknown, possibly confounding age-related changes in expanded clonotypes.

Trimming shortened V by 3 bases and J by 1 base, and 14 bases separated the two germline ends. CDR3 length: 16 residues. Germline CDR1 and CDR2: SGHTA and FQGNSA. With respect to this clonotype: Its target is unknown.

A second roughly 6 to 11 cycle PCR used barcoded and J-beta primers. One entry per CDR3 protein results from TCRdb running MiXCR on the 5' RACE reads. Of 650,000 to 1,000,000 distinct CDR3 sequences in the sample, less than 60% were seen once. The sample taken for sequencing was blood. This receptor was taken from a man older than 75 in good health. The chain recombines TRBV7-2 with TRBJ2-3, with a weak D call TRBD1 (5 bases). Here the CDR3 DNA reads TGTGCCAGCAGCTTTGACAGCCGAGGTCGCACAGATACGCAGTATTTT. Protein product: CASSFDSRGRTDTQYF.